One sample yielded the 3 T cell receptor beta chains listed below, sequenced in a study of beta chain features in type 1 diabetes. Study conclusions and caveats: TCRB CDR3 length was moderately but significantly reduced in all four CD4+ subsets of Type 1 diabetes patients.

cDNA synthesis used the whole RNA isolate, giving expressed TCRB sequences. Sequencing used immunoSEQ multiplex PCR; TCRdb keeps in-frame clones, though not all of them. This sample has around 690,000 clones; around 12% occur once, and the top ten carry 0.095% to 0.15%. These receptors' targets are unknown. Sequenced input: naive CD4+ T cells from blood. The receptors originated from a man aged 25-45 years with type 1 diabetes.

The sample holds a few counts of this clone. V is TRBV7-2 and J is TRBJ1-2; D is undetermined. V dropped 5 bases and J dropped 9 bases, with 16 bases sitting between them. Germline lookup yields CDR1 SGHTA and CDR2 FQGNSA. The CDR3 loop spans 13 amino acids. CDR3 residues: CASSLPGPLRYTF. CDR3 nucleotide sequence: TGTGCCAGCAGCCTTCCGGGCCCGCTCCGCTACACCTTC.

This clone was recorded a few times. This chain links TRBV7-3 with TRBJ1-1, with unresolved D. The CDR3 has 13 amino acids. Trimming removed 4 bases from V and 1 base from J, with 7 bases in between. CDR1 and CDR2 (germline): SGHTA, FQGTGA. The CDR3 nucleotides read TGTGCCAGCAGCTCCCCAACGAACACTGAAGCTTTCTTT. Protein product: CASSSPTNTEAFF.

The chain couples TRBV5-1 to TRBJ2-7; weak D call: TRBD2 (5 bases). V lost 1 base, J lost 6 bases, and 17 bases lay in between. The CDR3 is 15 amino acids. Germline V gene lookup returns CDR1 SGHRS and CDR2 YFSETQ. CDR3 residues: CASSLSSSAKGEQYF. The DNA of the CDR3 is TGCGCCAGCAGCTTGTCGAGTAGCGCCAAAGGCGAGCAGTACTTC.